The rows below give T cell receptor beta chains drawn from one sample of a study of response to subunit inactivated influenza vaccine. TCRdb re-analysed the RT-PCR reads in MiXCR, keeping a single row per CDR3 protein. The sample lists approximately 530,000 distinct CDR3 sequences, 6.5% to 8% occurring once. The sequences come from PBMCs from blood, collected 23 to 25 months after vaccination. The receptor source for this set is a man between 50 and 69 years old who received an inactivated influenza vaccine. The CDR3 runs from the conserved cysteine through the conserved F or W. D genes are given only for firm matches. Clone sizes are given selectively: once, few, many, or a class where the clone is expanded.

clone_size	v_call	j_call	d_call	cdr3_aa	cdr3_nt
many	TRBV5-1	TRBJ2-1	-	CASSPWGDNEQFF	TGCGCCAGCAGCCCTTGGGGGGACAATGAGCAGTTCTTC
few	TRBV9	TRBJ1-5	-	CASSPQPTSGQPQHF	TGTGCCAGCAGCCCCCAACCGACCTCAGGCCAGCCCCAGCATTTT
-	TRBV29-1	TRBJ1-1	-	CSAVAGGAEAFF	TGCAGCGCGGTGGCCGGGGGTGCTGAAGCTTTCTTT
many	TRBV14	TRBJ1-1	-	CASSQDMRTEAFF	TGTGCCAGCAGCCAAGATATGCGGACTGAAGCTTTCTTT
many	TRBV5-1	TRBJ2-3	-	CASSYGGSGGTDTQYF	TGCGCCAGCAGCTATGGGGGTTCTGGGGGCACAGATACGCAGTATTTT
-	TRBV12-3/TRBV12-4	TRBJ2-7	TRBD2	CASKGTSGIPYEQYF	TGTGCCAGCAAGGGTACTAGCGGGATTCCCTACGAGCAGTACTTC
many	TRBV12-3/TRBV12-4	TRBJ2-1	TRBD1	CASSFEDRGGHEQFF	TGTGCCAGCAGTTTCGAGGACAGGGGAGGGCATGAGCAGTTCTTC
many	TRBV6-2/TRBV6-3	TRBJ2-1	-	CASSVLASEQFF	TGTGCCAGCAGTGTACTAGCCTCTGAGCAGTTCTTC
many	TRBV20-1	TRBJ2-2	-	CSARRQFASGELFF	TGCAGTGCTAGGAGGCAGTTCGCATCCGGGGAGCTGTTTTTT
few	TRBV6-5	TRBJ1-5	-	CASSLTADQPQHF	TGTGCCAGCAGTTTGACAGCAGATCAGCCCCAGCATTTT
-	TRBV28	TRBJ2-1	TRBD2	CASSTSGRASSYNEQFF	TGTGCCAGCAGTACTAGCGGGAGGGCTAGCTCCTACAATGAGCAGTTCTTC
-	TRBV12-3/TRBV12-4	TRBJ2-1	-	CASSLRLAKHNEQFF	TGTGCCAGCAGTTTAAGGTTAGCGAAGCACAATGAGCAGTTCTTC
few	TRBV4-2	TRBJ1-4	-	CASSLSGGGVEGKLFF	TGTGCCAGCAGCCTCTCTGGAGGGGGGGTTGAGGGAAAACTGTTTTTT
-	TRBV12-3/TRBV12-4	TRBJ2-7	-	CASSRIRDRTYEQYF	TGTGCCAGCAGTCGGATCCGGGACCGTACCTACGAGCAGTACTTC
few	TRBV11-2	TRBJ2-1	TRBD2	CASSLDWTSRDFLSSYNEQFF	TGTGCCAGCAGCTTAGATTGGACTAGCCGGGATTTCCTGAGCTCCTACAATGAGCAGTTCTTC
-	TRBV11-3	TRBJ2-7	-	CASSLDTRSPYEQYF	TGTGCCAGCAGCTTAGATACCAGAAGCCCCTACGAGCAGTACTTC
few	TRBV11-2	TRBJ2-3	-	CASSLMSDTQYF	TGTGCCAGCAGCTTAATGAGCGATACGCAGTATTTT
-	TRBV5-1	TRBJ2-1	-	CASSLSGPGQNEQFF	TGCGCCAGCAGCTTGTCAGGACCTGGTCAGAATGAGCAGTTCTTC
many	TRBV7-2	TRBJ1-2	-	CASSPRGWEYGYTF	TGTGCCAGCAGTCCTAGGGGGTGGGAATATGGCTACACCTTC
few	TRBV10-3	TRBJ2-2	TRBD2	CAITQSGGENTGELFF	TGTGCCATCACCCAGAGCGGGGGGGAGAACACCGGGGAGCTGTTTTTT
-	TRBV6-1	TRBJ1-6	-	CASREQGYNSPLHF	TGTGCCAGCAGAGAACAGGGATATAATTCACCCCTCCACTTT
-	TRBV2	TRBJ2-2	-	CASSTGGAGELFF	TGTGCCAGCAGTACAGGGGGGGCCGGGGAGCTGTTTTTT
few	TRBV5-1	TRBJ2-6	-	CASSPPTGTYRANVLTF	TGCGCCAGCAGCCCACCTACCGGGACATACAGGGCCAACGTCCTGACTTTC
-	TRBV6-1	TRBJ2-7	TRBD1	CASRPTTGVFYEQYF	TGTGCCAGCAGACCTACGACAGGGGTGTTCTACGAGCAGTACTTC
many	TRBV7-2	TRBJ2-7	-	CASSLGVRGYEQYF	TGTGCCAGCAGCTTAGGGGTTAGGGGCTACGAGCAGTACTTC
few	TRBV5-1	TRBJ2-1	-	CASSLSARRDNEQFF	TGCGCCAGCAGCTTGTCTGCGCGGAGGGACAATGAGCAGTTCTTC
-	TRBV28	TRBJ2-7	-	CASSLAGARYEQYF	TGTGCCAGCAGTTTAGCCGGGGCCCGCTACGAGCAGTACTTC
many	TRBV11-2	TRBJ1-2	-	CASSNPGPPGLGGYTF	TGTGCCAGCAGCAACCCCGGCCCCCCAGGGCTCGGTGGCTACACCTTC
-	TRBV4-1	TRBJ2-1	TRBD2	CASSQGQPSGTYNEQFF	TGCGCCAGCAGCCAAGGCCAGCCTAGCGGGACCTACAATGAGCAGTTCTTC
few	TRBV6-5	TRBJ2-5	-	CASSSPGRHQETQYF	TGTGCCAGCAGTTCCCCGGGACGGCACCAAGAGACCCAGTACTTC
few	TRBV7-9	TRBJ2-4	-	CASSLDWEAKNIQYF	TGTGCCAGCAGCTTAGACTGGGAAGCCAAAAACATTCAGTACTTC
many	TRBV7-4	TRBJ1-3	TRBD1	CASSLKWDRLDRSGNTIYF	TGTGCCAGCAGCTTAAAGTGGGACAGGCTCGACCGCTCTGGAAACACCATATATTTT
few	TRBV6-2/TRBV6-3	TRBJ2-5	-	CASSYGPRRSETQYF	TGTGCCAGCAGTTACGGACCCCGCAGGTCCGAGACCCAGTACTTC
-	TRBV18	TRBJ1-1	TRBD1	CASSPGTAGTEAFF	TGTGCCAGCTCACCCGGGACAGCTGGGACTGAAGCTTTCTTT
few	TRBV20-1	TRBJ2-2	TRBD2	CSARDPTSGRGAGELFF	TGCAGTGCTAGAGATCCAACTAGCGGGAGAGGCGCCGGGGAGCTGTTTTTT
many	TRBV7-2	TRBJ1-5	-	CASSPRGNQPQHF	TGTGCCAGCAGTCCAAGGGGAAATCAGCCCCAGCATTTT
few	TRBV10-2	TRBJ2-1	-	CASSESTPYPKFF	TGCGCCAGCAGTGAGTCGACTCCCTACCCGAAATTCTTC
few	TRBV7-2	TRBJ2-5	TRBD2	CASSGTSGYQETQYF	TGTGCCAGCAGCGGGACTAGCGGTTACCAAGAGACCCAGTACTTC
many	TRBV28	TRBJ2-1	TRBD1	CASRQGARQFF	TGTGCCAGCAGACAGGGGGCACGGCAGTTCTTC
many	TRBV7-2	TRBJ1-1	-	CASSLGYGTEAFF	TGTGCCAGCAGCTTAGGTTATGGAACTGAAGCTTTCTTT
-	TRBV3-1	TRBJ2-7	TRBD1	CASSQGPGQRYEQYF	TGTGCCAGCAGCCAAGGTCCGGGACAGAGATACGAGCAGTACTTC
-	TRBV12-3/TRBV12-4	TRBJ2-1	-	CASSFTPGLQFF	TGTGCCAGCAGTTTTACTCCGGGCCTCCAGTTCTTC
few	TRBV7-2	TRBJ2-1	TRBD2	CASSFFSGSYNEQFF	TGTGCCAGCAGCTTTTTTAGCGGGAGTTACAATGAGCAGTTCTTC
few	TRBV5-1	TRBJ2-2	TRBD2	CASSLSGRTTGELFF	TGCGCCAGCAGCCTTAGCGGGAGGACCACCGGGGAGCTGTTTTTT
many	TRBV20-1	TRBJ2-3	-	CSARPGFRTDTQYF	TGCAGTGCTAGACCAGGGTTTAGGACAGATACGCAGTATTTT
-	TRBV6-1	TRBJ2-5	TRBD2	CASSPSWAGGPGETQYF	TGTGCCAGCAGTCCATCATGGGCGGGGGGGCCTGGGGAGACCCAGTACTTC
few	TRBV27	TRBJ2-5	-	CASSFRFQETQYF	TGTGCCAGCAGTTTTCGATTTCAAGAGACCCAGTACTTC
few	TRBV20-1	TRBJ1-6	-	CSATRDLENSPLHF	TGCAGTGCTACCCGGGACTTAGAGAATTCACCCCTCCACTTT
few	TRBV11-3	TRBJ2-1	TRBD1	CASSPSYRGLENEQFF	TGTGCCAGCAGCCCCTCTTACAGGGGGCTTGAGAATGAGCAGTTCTTC
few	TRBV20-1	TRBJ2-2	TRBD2	CSAREGSGIGTGELFF	TGCAGTGCTAGAGAGGGTAGCGGGATTGGGACCGGGGAGCTGTTTTTT
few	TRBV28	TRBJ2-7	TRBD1	CASRTGDRGSYEQYF	TGTGCCAGCAGAACGGGGGACAGGGGGTCCTACGAGCAGTACTTC